These 14 T cell receptor beta chains originate from one sample sequenced in a study of blood T cell repertoires in COVID-19. Only in-frame clones appear in the TCRdb table, and some are missing; sequencing was by immunoSEQ multiplex PCR. The data show about 150,000 clones, with roughly 84% seen just once and less than 9% held by the top ten. Material: peripheral blood. The receptors were sampled from a young man with COVID-19, enrolled during active disease.

The rearrangement links TRBV11-2 to TRBJ2-7; D ambiguous. Germline CDR1 is SGHAT and CDR2 is FQNNGV. The length of the CDR3 is 15 residues. Trimming removed 1 base at V and 7 bases at J, with 17 bases between. The CDR3 region has the DNA TGTGCCAGCAGCTTAGCGGCGGAACCTCTCGGGGAGCAGTACTTC. This translates into CASSLAAEPLGEQYF.

This sequence joins TRBV7-3 and TRBJ1-4; D remains ambiguous. This CDR3 contains 14 residues. The V gene's germline CDR1 is SGHTA and CDR2 FQGTGA. V was shortened by 5 bases and J by 5 bases, with 12 bases between the two germline ends. In nucleotides, the CDR3 is TGTGCCAGCAGCCCGCGGAGTCCGAATGAAAAACTGTTTTTT. Its translation is CASSPRSPNEKLFF.

The chain employs TRBV2 and TRBJ2-1, with a tentative D call TRBD2 (6 bases). The CDR3 spans 13 residues. Germline CDR1 reads SNHLY; CDR2 reads FYNNEI. Trimming took 5 bases from V and 4 from J, leaving 9 bases between them. The CDR3 spells CASSPGGYNEQFF. CDR3 sequence (DNA): TGTGCCAGCAGTCCTGGGGGGTACAATGAGCAGTTCTTC.

V and J are TRBV2 and TRBJ2-6; D is perhaps TRBD2 (5 bases). The CDR3 contains 15 residues. Germline CDR1 SNHLY, CDR2 FYNNEI. V shed 5 bases and J shed 4 bases, with 12 bases lying between them. The CDR3 sequence is CASSTDSAGANVLTF. CDR3 in DNA: TGTGCCAGCAGTACGGACTCCGCCGGGGCCAACGTCCTGACTTTC.

V and J are TRBV5-6 and TRBJ2-5; 10 bases fit TRBD2. This CDR3 is 15 amino acids long. Looked up from germline, CDR1 is SGHDT and CDR2 is YYEEEE. V was pared by 4 bases and J by 4 bases, with 7 bases of the junction left unmatched. CDR3 sequence reads: CASSRTRLAGETQYF. In DNA, the CDR3 is TGTGCCAGCAGCAGAACGAGACTAGCGGGAGAGACCCAGTACTTC.

The rearrangement links TRBV2 to TRBJ2-7; 12 nucleotides match TRBD2. V shed 2 bases, J shed 7 bases, and the junction held 6 bases outside the gene matches. The CDR3 is 15 amino acids. Germline assignment: CDR1 SNHLY and CDR2 FYNNEI. CDR3 nucleotide sequence: TGTGCCAGCAGTGAAAGGACTAGCGGGATCCAAGAGCAGTACTTC. Protein: CASSERTSGIQEQYF.

The rearrangement joins TRBV19 to TRBJ2-3, with a possible D match to TRBD2 (6 bases). CDR1 and CDR2 from the germline V gene are LNHDA and SQIVND (reference sequence). CDR3 size: 15 residues. V was trimmed by 0 bases and J by 3 bases, leaving 10 bases between them. The CDR3 is CASSIEGGNTDTQYF. The CDR3, as DNA: TGTGCCAGTAGTATAGAGGGCGGGAATACAGATACGCAGTATTTT.

The V call is TRBV10-3, the J call TRBJ1-4; D ambiguous. V was trimmed by 10 bases and J by 0 bases, leaving 12 bases between them. Germline V gives CDR1 ENHRY, CDR2 SYGVKD. There are 14 residues in the CDR3. The CDR3 DNA follows: TGTGCCACCCAGGTCGGGGCAACTAATGAAAAACTGTTTTTT. This sequence encodes CATQVGATNEKLFF.

This sequence joins TRBV6-4 and TRBJ2-7, with TRBD2 matching 13 bases. V dropped 6 bases and J dropped 7; count of bases not matched to a gene: 9. Looked up from germline, CDR1 is MRHNA and CDR2 is SNTAGT. This CDR3 is 15 amino acids long. As DNA, the CDR3 is TGTGCCAGCAGCCATACTAGCGGGAGGGCCAGTGAGCAGTACTTC. Its protein product is CASSHTSGRASEQYF.

The rearrangement links TRBV13 to TRBJ2-5; D remains unclear. V lost 4 bases and J lost 4, with 13 bases in between. Germline lookup yields CDR1 PRHDT and CDR2 FYEKMQ (reference sequence). The CDR3 has 14 amino acids. DNA of the CDR3: TGTGCCAGCAGCTCGACTGGTGTTGGAGAGACCCAGTACTTC. It is translated as CASSSTGVGETQYF.

This clone was observed a single time. This chain uses TRBV15 with TRBJ2-7; 7 bases line up with TRBD1. This CDR3 has 15 amino acids. CDR1 and CDR2 (germline): LNHNV, YYDKDF (reference sequence). The V and J ends lost 1 base and 1 base, in that order; junction bases with no gene match: 4. The DNA of the CDR3 is TGTGCCACCAGCAGAGCCTCGGGACAGTCCTACGAGCAGTACTTC. Translation gives CATSRASGQSYEQYF.

This rearrangement joins TRBV11-2 to TRBJ1-1; D is possibly TRBD1 (6 bases). Between the trimmed V and J ends, which lost 2 bases and 0 bases, there was a span of 16 bases. Germline V lookup: CDR1 SGHAT, CDR2 FQNNGV. The CDR3 consists of 17 residues. CDR3 nucleotide sequence: TGTGCCAGCAGCTTATCTTTCAGGGGACGGATGAACACTGAAGCTTTCTTT. Translated, it gives CASSLSFRGRMNTEAFF.

The chain uses TRBV27 and TRBJ1-3, with D uncertain. Germline V CDR1 and CDR2: MNHEY, SMNVEV (reference sequence). Trimming left V 6 bases short and J 1 base short, with 19 bases between. The CDR3 consists of 17 residues. CDR3 in amino acids: CASSQRPTEVSGNTIYF. The CDR3 bases are TGTGCCAGCAGCCAAAGGCCGACCGAGGTGTCTGGAAACACCATATATTTT.

The V and J genes are TRBV5-4 and TRBJ1-6; TRBD1 aligns across 8 bases. This CDR3 is built from 13 residues. With V trimmed by 4 bases and J by 11 bases, 5 bases remained unmatched. Germline V gives CDR1 SGHNT, CDR2 YYREEE (reference sequence). CDR3 nucleotides: TGTGCCAGCAGCCCGGGACAGGAAACACCCCTCCACTTT. Residues: CASSPGQETPLHF.